These 18 T cell receptor beta chains were all obtained from the same sample, sequenced in a study of T cells in Graves' hyperthyroidism and ophthalmopathy. The investigators amplified TCR beta CDR3 regions from RNA transcripts. Carried out on the TCR CDR3, a first-round RT-PCR used the HTBI primer set. TCRdb re-analysed the multiplex PCR reads in MiXCR, keeping a single row per CDR3 protein. The sample yields 640,000 or so distinct CDR3 sequences, 13% to 15% seen once. The sample taken for sequencing was blood. The receptors were gathered from a woman aged 18-30 years with Graves' ophthalmopathy.

The table lists this clonotype with a few counts. This sequence joins TRBV7-2 and TRBJ2-7; 8 bases match TRBD1. The trim removed 5 bases at V and 4 bases at J, leaving 10 bases unmatched. CDR3 length equals 15 residues. Germline-derived CDR1 and CDR2 are SGHTA and FQGNSA. The CDR3 region has the DNA TGTGCCAGCAGCCTTCGGGCAGGGGGCGTATACGAGCAGTACTTC. This gives the protein CASSLRAGGVYEQYF.

This clonotype was counted a few times. The V call is TRBV4-3, the J call TRBJ2-7; 13 positions agree with TRBD2. Germline V CDR1 and CDR2: LGHNA, YSLEER. CDR3 length: 17 amino acids. J gave up 1 base and V 4 bases, and 7 bases lay outside the gene matches. CDR3 DNA: TGCGCCAGCAGCCGGGGACTAGCGGGATCGGCGTCCTACGAGCAGTACTTC. It specifies CASSRGLAGSASYEQYF.

This clonotype was detected ten times or more. In DNA form, the CDR3 reads TGTGCCACCAGTGGTGCCACAGATACGCAGTATTTT. It specifies CATSGATDTQYF. The chain combines TRBV24-1 with TRBJ2-3; D not resolved. Germline CDR1 KGHDR, CDR2 SFDVKD. Trimming removed 5 bases at V and 2 bases at J, with 4 bases between. CDR3 length: 12 residues.

This clonotype was observed many times. The chain has TRBV3-1 and TRBJ1-1, with D uncertain. V lost 3 bases and J 2 bases, leaving 10 bases between the germline ends. Looked up from germline, CDR1 is LGHDT and CDR2 is YNNKEL (reference sequence). The CDR3 contains 14 residues. The CDR3: CASSQLGVNTEAFF. The CDR3 DNA sequence: TGTGCCAGCAGCCAGCTAGGAGTAAACACTGAAGCTTTCTTT.

The table lists this clonotype with many counts. V and J are TRBV3-1 and TRBJ2-1; D is possibly TRBD2 (6 bases). CDR1 LGHDT and CDR2 YNNKEL come from the germline V gene (reference sequence). Trimming left V 3 bases short and J 3 bases short, with 12 bases between. This CDR3 has 15 residues. DNA of the CDR3: TGTGCCAGCAGCCACTCATCGACTAGCTACAATGAGCAGTTCTTC. Protein: CASSHSSTSYNEQFF.

This clonotype was counted at least ten times. The chain recombines TRBV27 with TRBJ2-7; TRBD2 is a possible D gene (6 bases). The germline CDR1 and CDR2 sequences are MNHEY and SMNVEV (reference sequence). V lost 3 bases to trimming and J lost 4 bases, with 13 bases between them. The CDR3 is made up of 14 amino acids. The DNA of the CDR3 is TGTGCCAGCAGTTTTCGGAGGGAGGCGTACGAGCAGTACTTC. The encoded protein is CASSFRREAYEQYF.

This clonotype was found many times. The CDR3 region has the DNA TGTGCCAGCAGGGACGGGAACACTGAAGCTTTCTTT. This sequence encodes CASRDGNTEAFF. V usage is TRBV6-1 and J usage is TRBJ1-1, with D uncertain. The CDR3 has 12 amino acids. Trimming stripped 6 bases from V and 1 base from J, with 6 bases between. Germline V lookup: CDR1 MNHNS, CDR2 SASEGT.

The chain combines TRBV28 with TRBJ1-3; D is possibly TRBD1 (6 bases). Germline CDR1 is MDHEN and CDR2 is SYDVKM. V was clipped by 3 bases and J by 0 bases, with 9 bases between them. The length of the CDR3 is 15 residues. The chain's CDR3 is CASSLGAGSGNTIYF. In nucleotides, the CDR3 is TGTGCCAGCAGTTTGGGGGCGGGCTCTGGAAACACCATATATTTT.

The chain links TRBV6-2 or TRBV6-3 to TRBJ2-3, with 9 bases lining up with TRBD2. Looked up from germline, CDR1 is MNHEY and CDR2 is SVGEGT. J gave up 7 bases and V 4 bases, and 15 bases lay outside the gene matches. The CDR3 has 17 residues. The CDR3 nucleotides read TGTGCCAGCAGTTCCAGCCCAGGGCGGGAGGGCCGACATACGCAGTATTTT. Encoded protein: CASSSSPGREGRHTQYF.

This clonotype was seen at least ten times. The chain carries TRBV3-1 and TRBJ1-6, with D unclear. Trimming took 4 bases from V and 5 from J, leaving 9 bases between them. The germline gives CDR1 LGHDT, CDR2 YNNKEL (reference sequence). This CDR3 region has 14 residues. The CDR3 loop reads CASSLTANNSPLHF. The CDR3 nucleotides read TGTGCCAGCAGCCTTACAGCCAATAATTCACCCCTCCACTTT.

The chain couples TRBV7-6 to TRBJ2-3, with a possible D match to TRBD1 (5 bases). Deletions cut 4 bases from V and 4 bases from J, with 12 bases between. The CDR3 has 14 residues. Per germline, CDR1 SGHVS and CDR2 FNYEAQ. The CDR3 coding sequence is TGTGCCAGCAGCTCGAGACCCAGGGCAGATACGCAGTATTTT. It yields the protein CASSSRPRADTQYF.

The CDR3 region has the DNA TGTGCCAGCTCACTGGGACCTGAACTAGGAGAGCAGTACTTC. Residues: CASSLGPELGEQYF. This chain uses TRBV18 with TRBJ2-7, with D perhaps assigned TRBD1 or TRBD2 (5 bases each). The CDR3 spans 14 residues. CDR1 and CDR2 (germline): KGHSH, LQKENI. The V end was cut by 4 bases, the J end by 7 bases, with 17 bases between.

Regarding this clonotype: A junction end diverges from the germline sequence, so it may reflect a read error. The rearrangement joins TRBV4-1 to TRBJ2-7, with unresolved D. Germline V gene sequence: CDR1 MGHRA, CDR2 YSYEKL. CDR3 length equals 13 residues. CDR3 sequence (DNA): TGCGCCAGCAGCCAAGTCAGCTCCTACGAGCAGCACTTC. This encodes CASSQVSSYEQHF.

This clonotype was observed at least ten times. The chain's CDR3 is CASSLSGRNTEAFF. CDR3 coding DNA: TGTGCCAGCAGCTTATCAGGGCGGAACACTGAAGCTTTCTTT. The chain employs TRBV5-5 and TRBJ1-1; TRBD1 is a possible D gene (5 bases). The CDR3 is 14 amino acids. V lost 2 bases and J lost 1, with 9 bases in between. Per the germline V gene, CDR1 is SGHKS and CDR2 is YYEKEE (reference sequence).

This clonotype was found many times. V gene TRBV7-3 combines with J gene TRBJ1-1; D is perhaps TRBD1 (5 bases). V was clipped by 1 base and J by 1 base, with 7 bases between them. Germline lookup yields CDR1 SGHTA and CDR2 FQGTGA. The CDR3 sequence is 14 residues long. CDR3 in amino acids: CASSLNQGNTEAFF. The CDR3 DNA is TGTGCCAGCAGCTTAAATCAGGGGAACACTGAAGCTTTCTTT.

The V and J genes are TRBV11-2 and TRBJ2-2, with 9 bases that match TRBD2. Unmatched junction bases numbered 4, after V lost 8 bases and J lost 6 bases. The CDR3 is 13 residues long. Looked up from germline, CDR1 is SGHAT and CDR2 is FQNNGV. The CDR3 sequence is CASWAGGAGELFF. The CDR3 DNA is TGTGCCAGCTGGGCGGGAGGGGCCGGGGAGCTGTTTTTT.

The V call is TRBV7-2, the J call TRBJ2-7; the match to TRBD1 covers 10 bases. With 3 bases clipped from V and 6 bases from J, the junction kept 8 bases outside the gene matches. Germline CDR1 SGHTA, CDR2 FQGNSA. This CDR3 comprises 15 residues. The CDR3 loop is CASSLWTGGQGEQYF. The CDR3, as DNA: TGTGCCAGCAGCTTGTGGACAGGGGGACAGGGCGAGCAGTACTTC.

The V gene is TRBV12-3 or TRBV12-4, the J gene TRBJ1-6; D is uncertain. V was cut by 0 bases and J by 11 bases, with 8 bases left in between. This CDR3 is built from 13 residues. Here the CDR3 DNA reads TGTGCCAGCAGTTTAGCGCGGTCGACACCCCTCCACTTT. Its protein product is CASSLARSTPLHF.